This TCR beta chain was sequenced in a study of blood T cells in healthy people across ages. The CDR3 loop spans 13 amino acids. Trimming took 5 bases from V and 11 from J; bases not matched to a gene: 11. Germline CDR1 and CDR2: PRHDT and FYEKMQ (reference sequence). Aged roughly 6 to 100, donors were systemically healthy Caucasians from Russia. Sample-barcoded 5' priming and a J-beta primer mix drove a second PCR of roughly 7 to 11 cycles. TCRdb re-called the 5' RACE reads with MiXCR, one entry per CDR3 protein. Among around 800,000 distinct CDR3 sequences, roughly 24% were seen once, and the ten largest hold about 2.9%. The study's findings and limits: Underestimates were what the diversity estimates from one million T cells were considered to be. Shifts in expanded clonotypes may have been confounded by donor CMV status, which was unknown.

Of note for this clonotype: Its antigen is undetermined.

Separately, the same data were catalogued under a study of T cells of mothers and their children. From that study: Per child, approximately 2.9 million TCR beta CDR3 reads were obtained, against over 10 million per mother.

This sequence originates from a boy younger than 18 in good health. V usage is TRBV13 and J usage is TRBJ1-1; 7 nucleotides align to TRBD1. Sequenced material: blood. CDR3 nucleotide sequence: TGTGCCAGCAGCCCACTAGACAGGGACTATGCTTTCTTT. Translated, it gives CASSPLDRDYAFF.